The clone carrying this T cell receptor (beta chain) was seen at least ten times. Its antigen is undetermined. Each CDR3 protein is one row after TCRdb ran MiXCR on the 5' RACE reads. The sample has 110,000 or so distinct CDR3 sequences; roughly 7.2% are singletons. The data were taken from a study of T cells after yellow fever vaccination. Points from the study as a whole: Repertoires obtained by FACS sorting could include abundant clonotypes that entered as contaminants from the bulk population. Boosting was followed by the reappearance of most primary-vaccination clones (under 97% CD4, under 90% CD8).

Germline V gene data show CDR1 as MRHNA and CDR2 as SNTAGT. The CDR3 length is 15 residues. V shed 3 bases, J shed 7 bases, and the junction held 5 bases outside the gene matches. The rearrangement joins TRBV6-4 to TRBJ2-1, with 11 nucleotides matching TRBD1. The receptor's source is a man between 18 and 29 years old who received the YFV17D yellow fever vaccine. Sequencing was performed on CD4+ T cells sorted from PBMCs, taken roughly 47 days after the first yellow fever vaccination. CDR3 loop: CASSEWDRGINEQFF. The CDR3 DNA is TGTGCCAGCAGTGAGTGGGACAGGGGGATAAATGAGCAGTTCTTC.